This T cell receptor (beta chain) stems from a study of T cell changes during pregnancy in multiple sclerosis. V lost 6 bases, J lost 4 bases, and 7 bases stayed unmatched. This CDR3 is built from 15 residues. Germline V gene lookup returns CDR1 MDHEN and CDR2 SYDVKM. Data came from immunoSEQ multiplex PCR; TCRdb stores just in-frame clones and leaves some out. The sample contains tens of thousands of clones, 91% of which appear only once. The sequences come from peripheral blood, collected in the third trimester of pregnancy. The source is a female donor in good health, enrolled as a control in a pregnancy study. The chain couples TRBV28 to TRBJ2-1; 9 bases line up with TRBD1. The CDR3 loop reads CASRSDRGGYNEQFF. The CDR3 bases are TGTGCCAGCAGGTCGGACAGGGGAGGTTACAATGAGCAGTTCTTC.